Presented here are 20 T cell receptor beta chains from one specimen sequenced in a study of neurological immune-mediated disorders. TCRdb reanalysed the 5' RACE reads using MiXCR and keeps one entry per CDR3 protein. The sample has tens of thousands of distinct CDR3 sequences; under 3% are singletons. Sequencing input: PBMCs. The receptor source for this set is a man aged 50 to 59 with multiple sclerosis.

The table lists this clonotype with many counts. The chain carries TRBV4-1 and TRBJ2-7; D not resolved. Trimming stripped 2 bases from V and 2 bases from J, with 7 bases between. There are 13 residues in the CDR3. The germline CDR1 and CDR2 sequences are MGHRA and YSYEKL. This chain's CDR3 is CASSQPGPYEQYF. DNA for the CDR3: TGCGCCAGCAGCCAACCAGGCCCCTACGAGCAGTACTTC.

This clonotype was seen ten or more times. The chain links TRBV20-1 to TRBJ2-7, with TRBD2 matching 8 bases. Germline V gene sequence: CDR1 DFQATT, CDR2 SNEGSKA (reference sequence). Losses at the gene ends were 7 bases for V and 0 bases for J; bases not matched to a gene: 2. CDR3 length: 12 residues. The DNA for the CDR3 is TGCAGTGGTGCGGGGGGCTCCTACGAGCAGTACTTC. The encoded protein is CSGAGGSYEQYF.

This clonotype was counted at least ten times. The chain has TRBV7-3 and TRBJ2-3; the match to TRBD2 covers 10 bases. The trim removed 5 bases at V and 8 bases at J, leaving 10 bases unmatched. This CDR3 contains 15 residues. Looked up from germline, CDR1 is SGHTA and CDR2 is FQGTGA. The CDR3 DNA follows: TGTGCCAGCAGCGCCTCTAGCGGGGGAGGTGGTACGCAGTATTTT. Residues: CASSASSGGGGTQYF.

This clonotype was seen at least ten times. V and J are TRBV3-1 and TRBJ2-2; D call uncertain. Germline V gene data show CDR1 as LGHDT and CDR2 as YNNKEL (reference sequence). The CDR3 has 13 residues. With 2 bases removed from V and 7 bases from J, the gap between germline ends came to 8 bases. The CDR3 protein is CASSQSLHGELFF. The CDR3 DNA reads as TGTGCCAGCAGCCAATCGTTACACGGGGAGCTGTTTTTT.

Many counts were recorded for this clonotype. V usage is TRBV10-3 and J usage is TRBJ1-5; D not resolved. CDR1 and CDR2 from the germline V gene are ENHRY and SYGVKD. Deletions cut 6 bases from V and 7 bases from J, with 13 bases between. The CDR3 covers 13 residues. CDR3 nucleotides: TGTGCCATCAGCGTCGGTGAGGAGCAGCCCCAGCATTTT. Translating gives CAISVGEEQPQHF.

This clonotype was counted many times. This rearrangement joins TRBV27 to TRBJ2-7; D is possibly TRBD1 or TRBD2 (6 bases each). The CDR3 totals 16 residues. The V gene lost 2 bases and the J gene lost 7 bases, with 21 bases spanning the gap. Germline loops: CDR1 MNHEY, CDR2 SMNVEV (reference sequence). In nucleotides, the CDR3 is TGTGCCAGCAGTTTAAACGCCTCTTTTCGGGGGCGAGAGCAGTACTTC. It yields the protein CASSLNASFRGREQYF.

This clonotype occurred many times. The genes are TRBV18 and TRBJ2-7; no clear D. This CDR3 has 12 residues. Trimming pared 3 bases from V and 6 bases from J, leaving 9 bases between. The V gene's germline CDR1 is KGHSH and CDR2 LQKENI. Written as DNA, the CDR3 is TGTGCCAGCTCACCGCTAATCGGCGAGCAGTACTTC. Its translation: CASSPLIGEQYF.

This clonotype was observed at least ten times. V usage is TRBV12-3 or TRBV12-4 and J usage is TRBJ2-1; 10 bases fit TRBD2. The CDR3 runs to 15 residues. J lost 2 bases, V lost 4 bases, and 2 bases had no gene match. The CDR3 here is CASSYSGGAYNEQFF. The DNA of the CDR3 is TGTGCCAGCAGTTACAGCGGGGGGGCCTACAATGAGCAGTTCTTC.

This clonotype came up many times. The chain has TRBV29-1 and TRBJ2-1, with D possibly TRBD2 on 5 matching bases. CDR1 and CDR2 (germline): SQVTM, ANQGSEA. V was trimmed by 7 bases and J by 9 bases, leaving 16 bases between them. The CDR3 covers 12 residues. The CDR3 reads CSAGVSSGEQFF. The CDR3 region has the DNA TGCAGCGCCGGGGTGTCTAGTGGTGAGCAGTTCTTC.

CDR3 amino acids: CASSLGGTGYEQYF. Here the CDR3 DNA reads TGTGCCAGCAGCTTAGGGGGGACTGGCTACGAGCAGTACTTC. J is TRBJ2-7 and V is TRBV7-2; D is possibly TRBD2 (6 bases). Per germline, CDR1 SGHTA and CDR2 FQGNSA. The CDR3 extends over 14 amino acids. The V gene lost 1 base and the J gene lost 3 bases, with 10 bases spanning the gap.

This clonotype appeared many times. The chain is built from TRBV5-1 and TRBJ2-6; 11 bases are a match to TRBD1. J lost 0 bases, V lost 3 bases, and 2 bases had no gene match. This CDR3 has 17 residues. From germline, CDR1 is SGHRS and CDR2 YFSETQ. The CDR3 coding sequence is TGCGCCAGCAGCTCGGGACAGGGGGGCTCTGGGGCCAACGTCCTGACTTTC. It codes for CASSSGQGGSGANVLTF.

This clonotype was observed many times. The J gene is TRBJ1-1, the V gene TRBV28, with D hard to call. The V end lost 2 bases, the J end lost 1 base, and 14 bases lay between the germline ends. Germline loops: CDR1 MDHEN, CDR2 SYDVKM. This CDR3 has 16 residues. The CDR3 bases are TGTGCCAGCAGTTTACGAGCAGGCCTGGGGAACACTGAAGCTTTCTTT. Amino acid sequence: CASSLRAGLGNTEAFF.

By share, this clonotype counts as medium-sized. The J gene is TRBJ1-2, the V gene TRBV7-9; no definite D call. CDR1 is SEHNR and CDR2 is FQNEAQ in the germline V gene (reference sequence). The CDR3 is made up of 13 amino acids. Between the trimmed V and J ends, which lost 3 bases and 2 bases, there was a span of 7 bases. This CDR3 reads CASSFQQNYGYTF. CDR3 nucleotides: TGTGCCAGCAGCTTCCAACAGAACTATGGCTACACCTTC. The variable domain in full, with the rest retrieved from reference TRBV7-9 and TRBJ1-2, is DTGVSQNPRHKITKRGQNVTFRCDPISEHNRLYWYRQTLGQGPEFLTYFQNEAQLEKSRLLSDRFSAERPKGSFSTLEIQRTEQGDSAMYLCASSFQQNYGYTFGSGTRLTVV.

This clonotype came up many times. V is TRBV5-5 and J is TRBJ1-1; D gene unclear. Trimming cost V 0 bases and J 1 base, with 7 bases left between them. Germline-derived CDR1 and CDR2 are SGHKS and YYEKEE (reference sequence). CDR3 length: 14 amino acids. The CDR3 here is CASSLAGANTEAFF. The CDR3 DNA is TGTGCCAGCAGCTTGGCCGGTGCGAACACTGAAGCTTTCTTT.

This clonotype was observed many times. The chain uses TRBV6-5 and TRBJ1-3, with D possibly TRBD1 on 6 matching bases. CDR3 length equals 16 residues. The V end lost 2 bases, the J end lost 1 base, and 12 bases lay between the germline ends. The germline CDR1 and CDR2 sequences are MNHEY and SVGAGI. CDR3 in amino acids: CASSYQEDSSGNTIYF. The CDR3 DNA is TGTGCCAGCAGTTACCAGGAGGACAGTTCTGGAAACACCATATATTTT.

This clonotype was seen at least ten times. V is TRBV20-1 and J is TRBJ2-7, with D perhaps being TRBD1 or TRBD2 (6 bases each). V lost 6 bases and J lost 0, with 15 bases in between. CDR1 is DFQATT, CDR2 SNEGSKA, per germline (reference sequence). The CDR3 runs 14 residues. CDR3: CSAKVGGSSYEQYF. The CDR3 nucleotides read TGCAGTGCCAAAGTAGGGGGGAGCTCCTACGAGCAGTACTTC.

This clonotype was found a few times. This sequence joins TRBV7-2 and TRBJ2-1; D is perhaps TRBD2 (5 bases). Germline CDR1 reads SGHTA; CDR2 reads FQGNSA. V dropped 7 bases and J dropped 6 bases, with 16 bases sitting between them. This CDR3 has 14 residues. This CDR3 reads CASTSLGRVNEQFF. CDR3 coding DNA: TGTGCCAGCACTAGTCTCGGGCGGGTCAATGAGCAGTTCTTC.

This clonotype was counted at least ten times. The chain employs TRBV12-5 and TRBJ2-7, with TRBD1 matching 8 bases. Germline V gene sequence: CDR1 LGHNT, CDR2 FRNRAP. The CDR3 has 14 residues. With 7 bases clipped from V and 2 bases from J, the junction kept 7 bases outside the gene matches. The CDR3 region is CASALGQAAYEQYF. The DNA of the CDR3 is TGTGCTAGTGCCCTGGGACAGGCTGCCTACGAGCAGTACTTC.

This clonotype was observed at least ten times. The chain combines TRBV20-1 with TRBJ2-3; the D gene is possibly TRBD2 (5 bases). V was shortened by 6 bases and J by 1 base, with 11 bases between the two germline ends. Germline CDR1 DFQATT, CDR2 SNEGSKA (reference sequence). The CDR3 is made up of 13 amino acids. CDR3 nucleotides: TGCAGTGCCCGACCAGCGGGCACAGATACGCAGTATTTT. Its translation: CSARPAGTDTQYF.

This clonotype was seen at least ten times. V gene TRBV6-2 or TRBV6-3 combines with J gene TRBJ2-5; TRBD1 agrees at 11 bases. V shed 1 base and J 2 bases; nucleotides not matched to a gene: 3. Germline V gene sequence: CDR1 MNHEY, CDR2 SVGEGT. There are 16 residues in the CDR3. The CDR3 DNA follows: TGTGCCAGCAGTTACTGGACAGGGGGCCCTCAAGAGACCCAGTACTTC. Translated: CASSYWTGGPQETQYF.